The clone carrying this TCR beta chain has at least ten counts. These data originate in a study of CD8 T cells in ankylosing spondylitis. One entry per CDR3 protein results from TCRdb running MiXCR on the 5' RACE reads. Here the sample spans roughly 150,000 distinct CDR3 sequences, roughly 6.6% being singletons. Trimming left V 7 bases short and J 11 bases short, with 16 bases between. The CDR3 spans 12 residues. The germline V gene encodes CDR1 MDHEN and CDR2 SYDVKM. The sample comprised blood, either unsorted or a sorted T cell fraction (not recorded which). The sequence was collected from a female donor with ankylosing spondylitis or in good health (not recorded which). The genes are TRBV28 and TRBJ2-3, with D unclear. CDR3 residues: CASTPGGFGQYF. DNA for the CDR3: TGTGCCAGCACTCCGGGCGGATTTGGGCAGTATTTT.